This T cell receptor beta chain emerged from a study of CD4+ T cells in melanoma. The count of this clone is one. The target antigen is unknown. Regarding the study as a whole: CD8+ T cell, macrophage and B cell function reportedly correlated with neoantigen-specific CD4+ T cells.

Produced via immunoSEQ multiplex PCR; TCRdb's table is partial and in-frame only. The profile covers about 10,000 clones, with 55% to 65% appearing a single time and around 22% taken by the ten largest. The junction had 10 bases not matched to a gene; V was cut back by 0 bases and J by 9 bases. This CDR3 has 16 residues. From germline, CDR1 is SGHRS and CDR2 YFSETQ. Source material: cells from a culture (not recorded whether cultured in vitro). The rearrangement links TRBV5-1 to TRBJ2-2, with TRBD1 matching over 8 bases. The receptor was derived from a human donor with melanoma. CDR3 protein: CASSLGDRPGDRELFF. Written as DNA, the CDR3 is TGCGCCAGCAGCTTGGGGGACAGGCCGGGCGACCGGGAGCTGTTTTTT.